The 15 T cell receptor beta chains in this list originate from one sample, sequenced in a study of T-cell memory formation after mild COVID-19. TCRdb recomputed calls from the 5' RACE reads with MiXCR, one row per CDR3 protein. The table records hundreds of thousands of distinct CDR3 sequences, roughly 23% of them present only once. The sequenced material came from PBMCs or a T cell subset sorted from them (not recorded which). The receptors were sampled from an adult woman who had mild COVID-19 (a few samples of this study predate the infection). Cell type and time point are not known.

The rearrangement links TRBV28 to TRBJ2-4, with D unresolved. Looked up from germline, CDR1 is MDHEN and CDR2 is SYDVKM. CDR3 length: 13 residues. Trimming cost V 6 bases and J 1 base, with 7 bases left between them. The CDR3 region is CASRLGAKNIQYF. The CDR3 nucleotides are TGTGCCAGCAGATTGGGGGCCAAAAACATTCAGTACTTC.

This clonotype has only a few counts. The chain has TRBV7-9 and TRBJ2-7, with TRBD1 as a possible D gene (6 bases). Germline values: CDR1 SEHNR, CDR2 FQNEAQ (reference sequence). CDR3 length equals 13 residues. Trimming pared 1 base from V and 6 bases from J, leaving 10 bases between. Written as DNA, the CDR3 is TGTGCCAGCAGCTTAGTCGGACAGAGCGAGCAGTACTTC. As protein: CASSLVGQSEQYF.

This clonotype appeared many times. The chain combines TRBV29-1 with TRBJ2-1; 8 bases fit TRBD2. CDR3 length: 16 residues. Per germline, CDR1 SQVTM and CDR2 ANQGSEA. Germline trimming cut 6 bases from V and 5 bases from J; bases unmatched to any gene: 15. The CDR3 DNA reads TGCAGCGTCGGCAGACTAGCGATAGGCGGGAACAATGAGCAGTTCTTC. Translation gives CSVGRLAIGGNNEQFF.

This clonotype has a handful of counts. This sequence joins TRBV15 and TRBJ2-7; 7 nucleotides agree with TRBD1. CDR3 size: 15 residues. Germline trimming cut 1 base from V and 0 bases from J; bases unmatched to any gene: 3. The V gene's germline CDR1 is LNHNV and CDR2 YYDKDF (reference sequence). CDR3 amino acids: CATSRGQGSSYEQYF. The CDR3 DNA reads TGTGCCACCAGCAGAGGACAGGGCTCCTCCTACGAGCAGTACTTC.

This chain connects TRBV12-3 or TRBV12-4 to TRBJ1-2; D call uncertain. Trimming removed 3 bases from V and 5 bases from J, with 13 bases in between. This CDR3 has 14 residues. The CDR3 DNA reads as TGTGCCAGCAGTTTTCGGAGACCCTCATATGGCTACACCTTC. The encoded protein is CASSFRRPSYGYTF.

This clonotype was recorded a few times. J is TRBJ1-4 and V is TRBV19, with D possibly matching TRBD1 (6 bases). Deletions cut 7 bases from V and 7 bases from J, with 16 bases between. Germline V CDR1 and CDR2: LNHDA, SQIVND (reference sequence). This CDR3 comprises 14 residues. CDR3 bases: TGTGCCAGTATGACAGGCGTCCGGAGTGAAAAACTGTTTTTT. Translation: CASMTGVRSEKLFF.

This clonotype was found a few times. This sequence joins TRBV24-1 and TRBJ2-7; TRBD2 matches 9 bases. V was pared by 4 bases and J by 3 bases, with 9 bases of the junction left unmatched. CDR1 and CDR2 (germline): KGHDR, SFDVKD. The CDR3 spans 16 residues. The CDR3 is CATSDPKREDGYEQYF. Here the CDR3 DNA reads TGTGCCACCAGTGACCCAAAGCGGGAGGACGGCTACGAGCAGTACTTC.

This rearrangement joins TRBV20-1 to TRBJ2-2; D might be TRBD2 (6 bases). The CDR3 is 16 residues long. CDR1 is DFQATT and CDR2 is SNEGSKA in the germline V gene (reference sequence). V lost 1 base and J lost 7, with 19 bases in between. CDR3 DNA: TGCAGTGCTAGAGGATTTTTGGGCAGGGAGGACGGGGAGCTGTTTTTT. Translated, it gives CSARGFLGREDGELFF.

V is TRBV12-3 or TRBV12-4 and J is TRBJ1-3; a weak D match, TRBD1 (6 bases). Trimming left V 4 bases short and J 1 base short, with 11 bases between. The CDR3 consists of 15 residues. The CDR3 nucleotides read TGTGCCAGCAGTTCCCACAGGGAATCTGGAAACACCATATATTTT. Protein product: CASSSHRESGNTIYF.

This clonotype was seen only a few times. The J gene is TRBJ2-3, the V gene TRBV29-1; 9 nucleotides match TRBD2. V was pared by 8 bases and J by 6 bases, with 9 bases of the junction left unmatched. Germline V gives CDR1 SQVTM, CDR2 ANQGSEA. The CDR3 extends over 13 amino acids. CDR3 bases: TGCAGCTACAATAGCGGGAGCTGGGATACGCAGTATTTT. It specifies CSYNSGSWDTQYF.

There are a few counts of this clonotype. The chain carries TRBV30 and TRBJ2-1; the D call may be TRBD1 or TRBD2 (6 bases each). Germline V gives CDR1 GTSNPN, CDR2 SVGIG (reference sequence). Between the trimmed V and J ends, which lost 4 bases and 0 bases, there was a span of 10 bases. The CDR3 extends over 14 amino acids. In DNA, the CDR3 is TGTGCCTGGACGAGGGGGGTCTCCTACAATGAGCAGTTCTTC. Translated: CAWTRGVSYNEQFF.

This clonotype showed up just a few times. The V gene is TRBV9, the J gene TRBJ2-1; D may be TRBD2 (5 bases). CDR3 length: 14 residues. Trimming cost V 0 bases and J 13 bases, with 17 bases left between them. Germline CDR1 is SGDLS and CDR2 is YYNGEE. The CDR3 is CASSVVSSSGPQFF. The CDR3, as DNA: TGTGCCAGCAGCGTAGTATCTAGCTCTGGCCCTCAGTTCTTC.

V is TRBV15 and J is TRBJ2-3, with no clear D. V gave up 2 bases and J gave up 5 bases, with 11 bases separating them. The CDR3 runs to 14 residues. Germline V gives CDR1 LNHNV, CDR2 YYDKDF (reference sequence). DNA of the CDR3: TGTGCCACCAGCAGATCGGACGGCCTAGATACGCAGTATTTT. Its translation is CATSRSDGLDTQYF.

The chain recombines TRBV7-9 with TRBJ2-1; possibly TRBD1 for D (6 bases). Germline V lookup: CDR1 SEHNR, CDR2 FQNEAQ (reference sequence). The CDR3 runs 15 residues. The V and J ends lost 3 bases and 2 bases respectively, with 11 bases between them. The CDR3 region has the DNA TGTGCCAGCAGCTTCAGGGGAGATACCTACAATGAGCAGTTCTTC. The encoded protein is CASSFRGDTYNEQFF.

A few counts support this clonotype. The chain combines TRBV14 with TRBJ2-5, with D perhaps TRBD2 (6 bases). The CDR3 sequence is 16 residues long. The V end lost 6 bases, the J end lost 2 bases, and 19 bases lay between the germline ends. Germline V gene data show CDR1 as SGHDN and CDR2 as FVKESK. The CDR3 DNA follows: TGTGCCAGCAGTCAGGAGGGAAGGACTAATCAAGAGACCCAGTACTTC. It yields the protein CASSQEGRTNQETQYF. Complete variable domain (other parts from reference TRBV14 and TRBJ2-5): EAGVTQFPSHSVIEKGQTVTLRCDPISGHDNLYWYRRVMGKEIKFLLHFVKESKQDESGMPNNRFLAERTGGTYSTLKVQPAELEDSGVYFCASSQEGRTNQETQYFGPGTRLLVL.